A selection of T cell receptor beta chains follows, all from one sample in a study of beta chain features in type 1 diabetes. Sequencing was performed with immunoSEQ multiplex PCR; in TCRdb, only in-frame clones are kept and a portion is missing. Of under 900,000 clones detected, about 17% appear once; the ten largest clones hold 0.023%. Sequencing was done on a sample of naive CD4+ T cells from blood. Source of these receptors: a woman between 18 and 29 years old in good health. The CDR3 runs from the conserved cysteine through the conserved F or W. The order of the fields is clone size, CDR3 length, J gene, V gene, D gene, CDR3 DNA, CDR3 protein. A D gene is named only where the DNA matches it firmly. Only some rows state a clone size, as once, few, many or a class for expanded clones.

.,16,TRBJ2-1,TRBV4-1,.,TGCGCCAGCAGCCAACCCGCGGGAAGCTCCTACAATGAGCAGTTCTTC,CASSQPAGSSYNEQFF
.,11,TRBJ2-5,TRBV29-1,.,TGCAGCGTCGCGACAGCAGAGACCCAGTACTTC,CSVATAETQYF
few,15,TRBJ1-1,TRBV10-3,.,TGTGCCATCAGCGACTACCAACGAAAAGTCGGTGAAGCTTTCTTT,CAISDYQRKVGEAFF
.,14,TRBJ2-7,TRBV18,TRBD1,TGTGCCAGCTCACCCTATAGACAGGGCGTCGAGCAGTACTTC,CASSPYRQGVEQYF
few,15,TRBJ2-7,TRBV27,TRBD1,TGTGCCAGCAGTTTAGTAGCTGGACAGGGCTACGAGCAGTACTTC,CASSLVAGQGYEQYF
.,15,TRBJ1-5,TRBV23-1,.,TGCGCCCCTCTAAGTCAGGTTGACGGCAATCAGCCCCAGCATTTT,CAPLSQVDGNQPQHF
.,18,TRBJ2-6,TRBV28,TRBD1,TGTGCCAGCAGGGGTACAGGGGGCACCTACTCTGGGGCCAACGTCCTGACTTTC,CASRGTGGTYSGANVLTF
few,17,TRBJ2-1,TRBV28,TRBD1,TGTGCCAGCAGTTTACGATCTTGGACAGGGCTTTACGATGAGCAGTTCTTC,CASSLRSWTGLYDEQFF
once,14,TRBJ2-3,TRBV15,TRBD1,TGTGCCACCGTACCGGGACAGGGGGTGGGTACGCAGTATTTT,CATVPGQGVGTQYF
few,15,TRBJ1-5,TRBV6-6,TRBD1,TGTGCCAGCAGTTCCGGGACAGCCCGCATTGAGCCCCAGCATTTT,CASSSGTARIEPQHF
.,15,TRBJ1-1,TRBV6-1,.,TGTGCCAGCAGTCAGAGGACAGAGATGAACACTGAAGCTTTCTTT,CASSQRTEMNTEAFF
few,15,TRBJ2-5,TRBV5-6,.,TGTGCCAGCAGCACGCTATCAGGTCTAGGAGAGACCCAGTACTTC,CASSTLSGLGETQYF
.,13,TRBJ2-1,TRBV7-2,.,TGTGCCAGCAGCGGGGGGTCCTACAATGAGCAGTTCTTC,CASSGGSYNEQFF
few,12,TRBJ2-1,TRBV6-5,.,TGTGCCAGCAGCCCCCGGAGGGATGAGCAGTTCTTC,CASSPRRDEQFF
.,19,TRBJ2-1,TRBV4-3,TRBD2,TGCGCCAGCAGCCAAGAATCTGCCCCCGGACTAGCGGGAGGGGATGAGCAGTTCTTC,CASSQESAPGLAGGDEQFF
few,15,TRBJ1-4,TRBV5-6,TRBD1,TGTGCCAGCAGCCTGACAGGGGCAACTAATGAAAAACTGTTTTTT,CASSLTGATNEKLFF
.,15,TRBJ2-5,TRBV7-3,TRBD1,TGTGCCAGCAGCTTCACAGGGGGCGTTCGGGAGACCCAGTACTTC,CASSFTGGVRETQYF
.,15,TRBJ2-5,TRBV6-6,TRBD2,TGTGCCAGCAGTTATGCGGGAGGGACAAAAGGGACCCAGTACTTC,CASSYAGGTKGTQYF
few,11,TRBJ1-1,TRBV6-5,.,TGTGCCAGCGCCGGGGACACTGAAGCTTTCTTT,CASAGDTEAFF
.,15,TRBJ1-2,TRBV9,.,TGTGCCAGCAGCGTAGGTGGGCAGGGAGGCTATGGCTACACCTTC,CASSVGGQGGYGYTF
.,14,TRBJ2-1,TRBV7-2,.,TGTGCCAGCAGCGGCTGGGGGGCGCCCAATGAGCAGTTCTTC,CASSGWGAPNEQFF
few,11,TRBJ2-7,TRBV20-1,.,TGCAGTGCCCTACCCCTCTACGAGCAGTACTTC,CSALPLYEQYF
.,16,TRBJ2-1,TRBV5-1,TRBD1,TGCGCCAGCAGGCCTGACAGGGCGGCCTCCTACAATGAGCAGTTCTTC,CASRPDRAASYNEQFF
.,10,TRBJ2-7,TRBV2,.,TGTGCCAGCAGGCGGGACGAGCAGTACTTC,CASRRDEQYF
.,13,TRBJ2-5,TRBV7-2,.,TGTGCCAGCAGCTTTACAGTCCAAGAGACCCAGTACTTC,CASSFTVQETQYF
.,17,TRBJ2-6,TRBV28,TRBD1,TGTGCCAGCAGTTTTTGGACAGGAAGCTCTGGGGCCAACGTCCTGACTTTC,CASSFWTGSSGANVLTF
few,15,TRBJ1-5,TRBV19,.,TGTGCCAGTAGTATAGTGGCAGTACAGGATCAGCCCCAGCATTTT,CASSIVAVQDQPQHF
.,15,TRBJ2-1,TRBV10-3,TRBD2,TGTGCCATCAGCGTACGGGGAGGGGATGGCAATGAGCAGTTCTTC,CAISVRGGDGNEQFF
.,15,TRBJ2-6,TRBV6-5,.,TGTGCCAGCAGTTACTCCCCTCTGGGGGCCAACGTCCTGACTTTC,CASSYSPLGANVLTF
.,9,TRBJ2-7,TRBV20-1,.,TGCAGTGCTGCTCGGCAGCAGTACTTC,CSAARQQYF
.,15,TRBJ1-2,TRBV2,TRBD1,TGTGCCAGCAGCAAAAGCGGGACAGTTAACTATGGCTACACCTTC,CASSKSGTVNYGYTF
.,19,TRBJ2-1,TRBV10-3,TRBD1,TGTGCCATCAGGGGGATACGGGACAGGGGATCCACCAAGGGTGATGAGCAGTTCTTC,CAIRGIRDRGSTKGDEQFF
.,16,TRBJ2-1,TRBV9,.,TGTGCCAGCAGTGCGACAGGCGATCTCTCCTACAATGAGCAGTTCTTC,CASSATGDLSYNEQFF
few,15,TRBJ2-1,TRBV2,.,TGTGCCAGCAGCGTCGCGGGGACAACCTACAATGAGCAGTTCTTC,CASSVAGTTYNEQFF
.,13,TRBJ1-1,TRBV29-1,.,TGCAGCGTTGTAGGGGTGGCGAACACTGAAGCTTTCTTT,CSVVGVANTEAFF
few,16,TRBJ2-1,TRBV5-1,TRBD2,TGCGCCAGCAGGCCTACTAGCGGGAGCTCCTACAATGAGCAGTTCTTC,CASRPTSGSSYNEQFF
.,16,TRBJ2-1,TRBV4-1,TRBD2,TGCGCCAGCAGCCAACCGACTAGCGGGAGGGCCCGGGAGCAGTTCTTC,CASSQPTSGRAREQFF
.,13,TRBJ2-5,TRBV10-3,TRBD2,TGTGCCACCCTTCGGGGGGAGGAGGAGACCCAGTACTTC,CATLRGEEETQYF
few,14,TRBJ1-5,TRBV6-6,.,TGTGCCAGCAGTTACTCGACCCAGGGTCAGCCCCAGCATTTT,CASSYSTQGQPQHF
few,14,TRBJ2-7,TRBV7-3,.,TGTGCCAGCACCAGACAGGAGGCAGCCTACGAGCAGTACTTC,CASTRQEAAYEQYF
few,15,TRBJ2-3,TRBV29-1,.,TGCAGCGTCGGGGAATGGGGGTCGGGCACAGATACGCAGTATTTT,CSVGEWGSGTDTQYF
.,17,TRBJ2-2,TRBV11-2,TRBD1,TGTGCCAGCAGCTTAGCCCCCGGGACAGTGACCACCGGGGAGCTGTTTTTT,CASSLAPGTVTTGELFF
.,15,TRBJ2-3,TRBV19,TRBD2,TGTGCCAGTAGTTCCACCGGACTAGTTTGGGATACGCAGTATTTT,CASSSTGLVWDTQYF
few,14,TRBJ1-1,TRBV18,.,TGTGCCAGCTCACCACCAGGGGTGAACACTGAAGCTTTCTTT,CASSPPGVNTEAFF
few,15,TRBJ2-6,TRBV4-3,.,TGCGCCAGCAGCACGCAGGGGAGTGGGGCCAACGTCCTGACTTTC,CASSTQGSGANVLTF
few,15,TRBJ2-4,TRBV6-5,TRBD2,TGTGCCAGCAGAGACACAGGACTAGCGGGAAACATTCAGTACTTC,CASRDTGLAGNIQYF
few,15,TRBJ2-5,TRBV5-1,.,TGCGCCAGCAGCTTGAATGACAGAGCCCAAGAGACCCAGTACTTC,CASSLNDRAQETQYF
.,13,TRBJ2-3,TRBV10-3,.,TGTGCCATCAGTGAACTGGTAACAGATACGCAGTATTTT,CAISELVTDTQYF
few,15,TRBJ2-7,TRBV7-9,TRBD1,TGTGCCAGCAGCCATCGACAGGGCCCTTCCTACGAGCAGTACTTC,CASSHRQGPSYEQYF
.,17,TRBJ1-3,TRBV7-8,.,TGTGCCAGCAGCTTAGAGGGCATCCCCTACTCTGGAAACACCATATATTTT,CASSLEGIPYSGNTIYF
few,14,TRBJ2-5,TRBV15,.,TGTGCCACCAGCAAAGGGGACCGAGGGGAGACCCAGTACTTC,CATSKGDRGETQYF
.,16,TRBJ2-3,TRBV15,TRBD1,TGTGCCACCAGCAGAGAGCGGGACAGGGCGCCAGATACGCAGTATTTT,CATSRERDRAPDTQYF
few,16,TRBJ2-3,TRBV27,.,TGTGCCAGCAGTTTGCGGTCGCGGAGTCCGACAGATACGCAGTATTTT,CASSLRSRSPTDTQYF
.,13,TRBJ1-1,TRBV18,.,TGTGCCAGCTCCGGACAGAAGAACACTGAAGCTTTCTTT,CASSGQKNTEAFF
.,13,TRBJ1-2,TRBV6-4,.,TGTGCCAGCAGTTCAGGGCCTCATTATGGCTACACCTTC,CASSSGPHYGYTF
few,16,TRBJ2-1,TRBV28,TRBD2,TGTGCCAGCAGTCCCCGGACTAGTCGAAGGGACAATGAGCAGTTCTTC,CASSPRTSRRDNEQFF